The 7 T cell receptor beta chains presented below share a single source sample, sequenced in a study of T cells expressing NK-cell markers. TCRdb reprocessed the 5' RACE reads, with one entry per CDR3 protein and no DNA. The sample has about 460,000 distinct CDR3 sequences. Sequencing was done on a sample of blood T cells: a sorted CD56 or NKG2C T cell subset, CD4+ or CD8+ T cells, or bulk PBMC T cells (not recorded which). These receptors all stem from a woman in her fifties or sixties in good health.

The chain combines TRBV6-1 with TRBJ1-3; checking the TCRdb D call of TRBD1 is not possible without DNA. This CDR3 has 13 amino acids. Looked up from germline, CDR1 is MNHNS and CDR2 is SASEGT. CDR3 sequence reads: CASSEPPGNTIYF.

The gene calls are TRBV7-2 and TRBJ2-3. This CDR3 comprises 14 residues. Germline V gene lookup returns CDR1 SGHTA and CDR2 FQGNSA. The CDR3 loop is CASSLGLRTDTQYF.

This CDR3 is CASSQDAEASVTDTQYF. The chain has TRBV4-1 and TRBJ2-3; there is no DNA to check the TCRdb D call of TRBD2. The CDR3 contains 17 residues. The V gene's germline CDR1 is MGHRA and CDR2 YSYEKL.

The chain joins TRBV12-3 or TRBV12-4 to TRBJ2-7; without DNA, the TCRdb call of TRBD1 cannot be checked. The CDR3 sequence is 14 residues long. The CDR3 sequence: CASSWKRPPYEQYF.

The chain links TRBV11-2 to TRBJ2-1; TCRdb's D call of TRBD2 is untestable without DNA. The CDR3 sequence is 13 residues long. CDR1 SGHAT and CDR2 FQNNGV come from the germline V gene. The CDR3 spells CASSSKLREFWFF.

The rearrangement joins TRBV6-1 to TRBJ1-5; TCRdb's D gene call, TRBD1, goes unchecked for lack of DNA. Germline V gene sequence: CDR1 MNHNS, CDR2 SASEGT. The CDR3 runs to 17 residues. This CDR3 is CASKQTRQTYSNQPQHF.

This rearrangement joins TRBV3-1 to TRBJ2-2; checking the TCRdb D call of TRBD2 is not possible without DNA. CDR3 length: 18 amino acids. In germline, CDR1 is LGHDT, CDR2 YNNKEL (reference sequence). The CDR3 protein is CASSGYTSGRWNTGELFF.